This TCR beta chain was documented in a study of blood T cell repertoires in COVID-19. Turning to the study itself: Sources were T cells, B-cell-depleted T cells, or PBMCs; the material itself was cDNA or gDNA.

In the authors' workflow: How many nucleated cells were present was estimated from reference gene primer amplification. Clones were sequenced by immunoSEQ multiplex PCR, and TCRdb holds only the in-frame ones, with some missing. That table supplies the V and J calls and clone size; D and trimming were determined from the DNA. The top ten hold 10% of the sample, which has approximately 200,000 clones, approximately 86% seen once. Categorization into cohorts depended on clinical history that participants reported. The V end was cut by 5 bases, the J end by 9 bases, with 15 bases between. CDR1 and CDR2 (germline): GTSNPN, SVGIG (reference sequence). This CDR3 is 12 amino acids long.

The TCR was taken from a young man with acute COVID-19. The rearrangement uses TRBV30 and TRBJ2-3; possible D gene TRBD1, 6 bases. Sample: PBMCs or T cells enriched from blood (not recorded which). CDR3 DNA sequence: TGTGCCTGGGTGGGGACACCCTCCACGCAGTATTTT. It specifies CAWVGTPSTQYF.